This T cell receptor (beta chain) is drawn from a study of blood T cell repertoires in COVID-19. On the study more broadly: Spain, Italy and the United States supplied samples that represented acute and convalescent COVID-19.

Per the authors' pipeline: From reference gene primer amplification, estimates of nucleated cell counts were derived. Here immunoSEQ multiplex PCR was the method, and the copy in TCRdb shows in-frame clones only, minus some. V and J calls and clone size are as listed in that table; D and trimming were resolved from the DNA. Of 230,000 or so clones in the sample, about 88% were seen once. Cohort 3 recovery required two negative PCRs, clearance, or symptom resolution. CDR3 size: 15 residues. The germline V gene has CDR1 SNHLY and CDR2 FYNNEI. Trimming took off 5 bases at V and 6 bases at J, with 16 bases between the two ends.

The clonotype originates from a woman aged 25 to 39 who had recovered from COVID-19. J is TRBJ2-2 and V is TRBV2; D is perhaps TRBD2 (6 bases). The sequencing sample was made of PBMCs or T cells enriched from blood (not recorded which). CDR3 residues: CASSLSDWRAGELFF. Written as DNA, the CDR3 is TGTGCCAGCAGTTTGTCCGATTGGAGGGCCGGGGAGCTGTTTTTT.